This paragraph reports one T cell receptor beta chain. Antigen unknown. Each donor was healthy, and each was a bone marrow donor. It was with 60 Vbeta and 13 Jbeta primers that the PCR ran. This table comes from immunoSEQ multiplex PCR, and its TCRdb copy is limited to in-frame clones, with some not included. The data contain under 200,000 clones, roughly 79% of them singletons. These data are taken from a study of cytomegalovirus exposure and HLA in healthy donors. Study-wide results and limits: As was reported, the HLA-A and HLA-B alleles of most subjects were accurately predicted from TCR beta sequences. 164 TCR beta chains were listed as cytomegalovirus-associated.

Trimming removed 4 bases from V and 1 base from J, with 23 bases in between. Germline-derived CDR1 and CDR2 are GTSNPN and SVGIG (reference sequence). This CDR3 region has 18 residues. The source of this sequence is a male donor in good health and CMV-seropositive. Input material: PBMCs. The rearrangement uses TRBV30 and TRBJ2-1; D possibly corresponds to TRBD1 (6 bases). CDR3 DNA: TGTGCCTGGAAGGCCGAAGCCGACACAGGGAAATCCTACAATGAGCAGTTCTTC. It codes for CAWKAEADTGKSYNEQFF.